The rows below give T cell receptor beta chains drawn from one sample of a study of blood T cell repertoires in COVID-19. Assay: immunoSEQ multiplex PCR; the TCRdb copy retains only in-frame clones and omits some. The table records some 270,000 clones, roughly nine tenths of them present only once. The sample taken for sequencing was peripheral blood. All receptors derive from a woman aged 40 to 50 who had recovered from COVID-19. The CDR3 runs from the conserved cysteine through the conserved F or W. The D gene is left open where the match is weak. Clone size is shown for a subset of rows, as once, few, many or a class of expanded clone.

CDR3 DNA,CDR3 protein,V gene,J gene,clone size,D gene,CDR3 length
TGTGCCAGCAGGGATCCAGGGACTCCCCGAAGATACAATGAGCAGTTCTTC,CASRDPGTPRRYNEQFF,TRBV2,TRBJ2-1,-,-,17
TGCGCCAGCAGTGAGGATTCCCGGGGTTTGTTTGATGGCTACACCTTC,CASSEDSRGLFDGYTF,TRBV10-2,TRBJ1-2,-,-,16
TGTGCCAGCAGCTTTGACGGAGAAGAGACCCAGTACTTC,CASSFDGEETQYF,TRBV11-1,TRBJ2-5,once,-,13
TGTGCCAGCAGCTCCGGGGTCGACACCGGGGAGCTGTTTTTT,CASSSGVDTGELFF,TRBV7-9,TRBJ2-2,-,-,14
TGTGCCACCAGTGACCCTCAGGCGGACAGGGAAAGGGGTACGCAGTATTTT,CATSDPQADRERGTQYF,TRBV24-1,TRBJ2-3,-,TRBD1,17
TGTGCCAGCAGTCCCTTGAGGGGGATCACTGAAGCTTTCTTT,CASSPLRGITEAFF,TRBV28,TRBJ1-1,-,-,14
TGTGCCAGCAGTTACGATCAGGGGCTCGAGCAGTACTTC,CASSYDQGLEQYF,TRBV6-5,TRBJ2-7,-,-,13
TGTGCCAGCAGCTTGGATTGGGACCCCGGAGGGACGAACACCGGGGAGCTGTTTTTT,CASSLDWDPGGTNTGELFF,TRBV5-4,TRBJ2-2,once,-,19
TGTGCCAGCAGGTCCGGTGTAGCTCCTGGAAACACCATATATTTT,CASRSGVAPGNTIYF,TRBV3-1/TRBV3-2,TRBJ1-3,-,-,15
TGTGCCAGCAGCTTGGCCGGTGCTAGGGGCTCTGGAAACACCATATATTTT,CASSLAGARGSGNTIYF,TRBV5-4,TRBJ1-3,-,-,17
TGTGCCAGCAGTCCTGCGACGTGGACAGGGCACGGCTACACCTTC,CASSPATWTGHGYTF,TRBV28,TRBJ1-2,-,TRBD1,15
TGCGCCAGCAGCTTGGGCAGCTCCTACGAGCAGTACTTC,CASSLGSSYEQYF,TRBV5-1,TRBJ2-7,few,-,13
TGTGCCAGCAGCCCCGTAGGGGCAATCACTGAAGCTTTCTTT,CASSPVGAITEAFF,TRBV9,TRBJ1-1,-,-,14
TGTGCCAGCAGCCAAGCCGGGACTAGCGGAGGGGGTGAGCAGTTCTTC,CASSQAGTSGGGEQFF,TRBV3-1/TRBV3-2,TRBJ2-1,once,TRBD2,16
TGTGCCAGTAGTCCACGACAGGGGGCCGGCAATCAGCCCCAGCATTTT,CASSPRQGAGNQPQHF,TRBV19,TRBJ1-5,-,TRBD1,16
TGTGCCAGCAGCTTAGCCGGTGCGTGGGAGACCCAGTACTTC,CASSLAGAWETQYF,TRBV7-9,TRBJ2-5,-,-,14
TGTGCCAGCAGCGTAGGGGCAGGGGGACCGATGGGCTATGGCTACACCTTC,CASSVGAGGPMGYGYTF,TRBV9,TRBJ1-2,-,TRBD1,17
TGCGCCAGCAGCTTCAGTAATAAGACAGGAGTACCTAACTATGGCTACACCTTC,CASSFSNKTGVPNYGYTF,TRBV5-1,TRBJ1-2,-,-,18
TGTGCCAGCAGTTCCCTCCGAGACATGAACACTGAAGCTTTCTTT,CASSSLRDMNTEAFF,TRBV28,TRBJ1-1,-,-,15
TGCGCCAGCAGCTTGGCGGGGTGGGAAGGCGAGCAGTACTTC,CASSLAGWEGEQYF,TRBV5-1,TRBJ2-7,-,-,14
TGTGCCAGCAGTTACCCGAGAATTCTAACCGGGGAGCTGTTTTTT,CASSYPRILTGELFF,TRBV6-2/TRBV6-3,TRBJ2-2,-,-,15
TGTGCCATCAGTGAGTCAACGGGAGGGGTTTACAATGAGCAGTTCTTC,CAISESTGGVYNEQFF,TRBV10-3,TRBJ2-1,-,TRBD2,16
TGTGCCATCGGTGCTACTAACACTGAAGCTTTCTTT,CAIGATNTEAFF,TRBV10-3,TRBJ1-1,once,-,12
TGTGCCAGCTCACTCAAGACAGGGGCGAACACCGGGGAGCTGTTTTTT,CASSLKTGANTGELFF,TRBV18,TRBJ2-2,-,TRBD1,16
TGTGCCAGCAGCGGACGGGACAATGGCTACACCTTC,CASSGRDNGYTF,TRBV28,TRBJ1-2,-,-,12
TGTGCCAGTAGTATGCTCGCCGGTGAAGAGACCCAGTACTTC,CASSMLAGEETQYF,TRBV19,TRBJ2-5,-,-,14
TGTGCCAGCAGTTACCTTCCGAACACTGAAGCTTTCTTT,CASSYLPNTEAFF,TRBV6-5,TRBJ1-1,-,-,13
TGTGCCGGCTCACCCAGGACAGCGAACACTGAAGCTTTCTTT,CAGSPRTANTEAFF,TRBV18,TRBJ1-1,once,-,14
TGTGCCAGCAGCGTAGTGGGGCGCAATGAGCAGTTCTTC,CASSVVGRNEQFF,TRBV9,TRBJ2-1,-,-,13
TGCGCCAGCAGCCGGACAGGGCTTTGGACAGATACGCAGTATTTT,CASSRTGLWTDTQYF,TRBV4-3,TRBJ2-3,-,TRBD1,15
TGTGCCAGCAGCAGCCAAGACAGCGAACAGCCCCAGCATTTT,CASSSQDSEQPQHF,TRBV7-9,TRBJ1-5,-,-,14
TGTGCCAGCAGCACTGACAGGGCTTTTGGGACAGATACGCAGTATTTT,CASSTDRAFGTDTQYF,TRBV11-1,TRBJ2-3,-,TRBD1,16
TGTGCCAGCAGCAAAGTGCGTCTAGCGGGTGAGCTGGCAGATACGCAGTATTTT,CASSKVRLAGELADTQYF,TRBV21-1,TRBJ2-3,-,-,18
TGTGCCAGCAGCTGGACCTCGGACAGCTACAATGAGCAGTTCTTC,CASSWTSDSYNEQFF,TRBV13,TRBJ2-1,once,-,15
TGCGCCAGCAGCCAAGATGTTACAGTCTATGGCTACACCTTC,CASSQDVTVYGYTF,TRBV4-1,TRBJ1-2,-,-,14
TGTGCCAGCAGCAAGGGGACACCTCATGAAAAACTGTTTTTT,CASSKGTPHEKLFF,TRBV5-6,TRBJ1-4,-,-,14
TGTGCCAGCAGTTTCCGATGGACAGGCCTGGATACGCAGTATTTT,CASSFRWTGLDTQYF,TRBV27,TRBJ2-3,-,TRBD1,15
TGTGCCAGCAGCTTAGCCCGTGGGAGGGCGGGCAATGAGCAGTTCTTC,CASSLARGRAGNEQFF,TRBV7-6,TRBJ2-1,-,TRBD2,16